This T cell receptor (beta chain) was identified during a study of vaccination and CD4 T cells after COVID-19. Sequenced with the Oncomine TCR Beta short-read assay was DNA taken from cultured CD4+ T cells. Once CD4+ T cells had been cultured, genomic DNA was extracted from them. In TCRdb, the PCR reads were re-called with MiXCR into one record per CDR3 protein. The table lists 20,000 or so distinct CDR3 sequences, 50% to 60% of them singletons. Treatment of the sample: roughly nine-day PBMC culture with coronavirus spike peptide pools or control peptides (ViraFEST assay). ViraFEST enlarged antigen-specific T cell populations with peptide pools and afterwards sequenced TCRs. The CDR3 has 13 residues. In germline, CDR1 is MNHNS, CDR2 SASEGT. V lost 6 bases and J 13 bases, leaving 21 bases between the germline ends. Note on this clonotype: What it binds is not known.

The genes are TRBV6-1 and TRBJ1-2, with TRBD1 as a possible D gene (5 bases). The TCR originated in a human donor who had recovered from COVID-19. Source material: CD4+ T cells from blood, cultured in vitro. In nucleotides, the CDR3 is TGTGCCAGCAGCCCCCGACAGAGGGATTCACCCACCTTC. Residues: CASSPRQRDSPTF.